The 14 T cell receptor delta chains below all came from one sample that was sequenced in a study of Vδ1+ human thymocytes. Study results and limitations: In the thymus, TRG and TRD repertoires looked highly polyclonal with Gaussian CDR3 lengths.

Their specific antigens are unknown. Sequences come from RNA converted to cDNA by reverse transcription. Pooled V-gene forward primers with one constant-region reverse primer generated the CDR3 amplicons by multiplex PCR. TCRdb reanalysed the multiplex PCR reads with CATT. Among roughly 76,000 delta-chain clones listed, 30% to 45% were seen once. The sample comprised Vdelta1+ gamma-delta thymocytes from the thymus. The subset is: FACS-sorted CD3+ TCRalphabeta- TCRVdelta1+ TCRVdelta2- thymocytes. The receptor set was obtained from a boy under three years old who had congenital heart surgery.

This chain uses TRDV1 with TRDJ1, with 9 bases fitting TRDD3. The CDR3 extends over 18 amino acids. Germline V gene sequence: CDR1 TSWWSYY, CDR2 QGS. J was trimmed by 3 bases and V by 4 bases; bases with no gene match: 15. CDR3 protein: CALGVLSGWGYGADKLIF. DNA of the CDR3: TGTGCTCTTGGGGTCCTCTCGGGCTGGGGATACGGGGCCGATAAACTCATCTTT.

This clone was found many times. This sequence joins TRDV2 and TRDJ1; no clear D gene. V lost 1 base to trimming and J lost 3 bases, with 11 bases between them. The CDR3 contains 14 residues. Germline lookup yields CDR1 GEAIGNYY and CDR2 EKD. The CDR3 nucleotides read TGTGCCTGTGACACAGGGCCAGGGGCCGATAAACTCATCTTT. Translation: CACDTGPGADKLIF.

Of note for this clone: The sample carries other DNA sequences with the same CDR3. The rearrangement links TRDV2 to TRDJ1; tentative D call: TRDD3 (6 bases). The germline gives CDR1 GEAIGNYY, CDR2 EKD. The CDR3 runs to 15 residues. Trimming pared 0 bases from V and 2 bases from J, leaving 12 bases between. CDR3 sequence reads: CACDTVGMRTDKLIF. Here the CDR3 DNA reads TGTGCCTGTGACACCGTGGGGATGAGGACCGATAAACTCATCTTT.

The gene calls are TRDV1 and TRDJ1; a possible D gene is TRDD3 (7 bases). CDR3 length: 20 amino acids. V was pared by 2 bases and J by 3 bases, with 28 bases between. Germline CDR1 and CDR2: TSWWSYY and QGS. The chain's CDR3 is CALGEGSSYPTWGRADKLIF. The CDR3 nucleotides are TGTGCTCTTGGGGAAGGGTCGTCCTACCCCACTTGGGGGAGGGCCGATAAACTCATCTTT.

The genes are TRDV1 and TRDJ1, with TRDD3 matching 13 bases. Germline CDR1 reads TSWWSYY; CDR2 reads QGS. The CDR3 sequence is 22 residues long. V lost 4 bases, J lost 3 bases, and 23 bases stayed unmatched. DNA of the CDR3: TGTGCTCTTGGGGGACTACGTCGTCCCTTTACTGGGGGATACGCCAGATCCGATAAACTCATCTTT. It encodes CALGGLRRPFTGGYARSDKLIF.

Details on this clone: One end of the junction fails to match germline, which may point to a read error. The chain recombines TRDV1 with TRDJ1; weak D call: TRDD3 (5 bases). CDR1 is TSWWSYY, CDR2 QGS, per germline. The CDR3 is made up of 16 amino acids. CDR3 residues: CALGELRGHYTDKPIF. CDR3 DNA: TGTGCTCTTGGGGAACTAAGGGGGCATTACACCGATAAACCCATCTTT.

This clone was counted between two and nine times. The chain links TRDV1 to TRDJ1; the D gene is possibly TRDD2 (6 bases). The CDR3 is 18 amino acids. CDR1 TSWWSYY and CDR2 QGS come from the germline V gene. Trimming removed 1 base at V and 8 bases at J, with 26 bases between. In DNA form, the CDR3 reads TGTGCTCTTGGGGAACCGACCCGGTCCTACCTTTTTGGCCCAAAACTCATCTTT. This encodes CALGEPTRSYLFGPKLIF.

Within the sample, this clone is medium-sized. The chain has TRDV2 and TRDJ1; D call uncertain. The germline V gene has CDR1 GEAIGNYY and CDR2 EKD. Trimming pared 1 base from V and 5 bases from J, leaving 28 bases between. This CDR3 region has 19 residues. In DNA, the CDR3 is TGTGCCTGTGACACTTCGGACACCCAAGGCAAGATGCAACCTGATAAACTCATCTTT. Encoded protein: CACDTSDTQGKMQPDKLIF.

V gene TRDV1 combines with J gene TRDJ1, with TRDD3 matching 11 bases. The length of the CDR3 is 18 residues. CDR1 and CDR2 (germline): TSWWSYY, QGS. V was pared by 4 bases and J by 4 bases, with 14 bases of the junction left unmatched. The CDR3 protein is CALGGPSYWGIKGDKLIF. For the CDR3, the DNA is TGTGCTCTTGGGGGCCCTTCCTACTGGGGGATAAAGGGCGATAAACTCATCTTT.

This clone has just a few counts. The chain links TRDV1 to TRDJ1; D might be TRDD3 (5 bases). The germline V gene has CDR1 TSWWSYY and CDR2 QGS. Trimming removed 2 bases from V and 1 base from J, with 23 bases in between. There are 19 residues in the CDR3. The CDR3 DNA follows: TGTGCTCTTGGGGAAAGAAGTCTACCGCGGGATCCCGTCACCGATAAACTCATCTTT. Protein product: CALGERSLPRDPVTDKLIF.

This chain connects TRDV1 to TRDJ1, with 10 bases matching TRDD3. V shed 8 bases and J 0 bases; nucleotides not matched to a gene: 9. CDR1 and CDR2 (germline): TSWWSYY, QGS. The CDR3 sequence is 16 residues long. The CDR3 sequence is CALMRGIRRDTDKLIF. The CDR3 DNA is TGTGCTCTTATGAGGGGGATACGGCGGGACACCGATAAACTCATCTTT.

This clone has only a few counts. The rearrangement joins TRDV1 to TRDJ1, with a tentative D call TRDD3 (6 bases). This CDR3 contains 16 residues. The germline V gene has CDR1 TSWWSYY and CDR2 QGS. Trimming removed 3 bases at V and 1 base at J, with 15 bases between. CDR3 bases: TGTGCTCTTGGGGACAAACCCGGGATATTCACCGATAAACTCATCTTT. Translating it yields CALGDKPGIFTDKLIF.

In this sample, this clone turned up a few times. The chain recombines TRDV1 with TRDJ1, with TRDD3 matching 12 bases. CDR3 length: 21 amino acids. J gave up 3 bases and V 5 bases, and 22 bases lay outside the gene matches. Germline CDR1 is TSWWSYY and CDR2 is QGS. The chain's CDR3 is CALGQTGPSPTGGYSADKLIF. The CDR3, as DNA: TGTGCTCTTGGGCAAACGGGACCCTCCCCCACTGGGGGATACTCAGCCGATAAACTCATCTTT.

This clone was picked up a small number of times. This chain connects TRDV1 to TRDJ1; the match to TRDD3 covers 8 bases. Germline-derived CDR1 and CDR2 are TSWWSYY and QGS. The CDR3 sequence is 19 residues long. V lost 3 bases to trimming and J lost 9 bases; unmatched junction nucleotides: 24. The CDR3 is CALGELQPASLHGGLELIF. CDR3 in DNA: TGTGCTCTTGGGGAGCTACAACCAGCCTCCCTCCATGGGGGATTAGAACTCATCTTT.